This T cell receptor beta chain was sequenced in a study of tumor and adjacent non-tumor tissue in lung cancer. Study-level findings and limits: Tumor TCR diversity, when higher, was linked to shorter survival.

TCRbeta libraries were built with three rounds of nested PCR, modified from ARM-PCR. TCRdb independently ran MiXCR on the multiplex PCR reads; one entry per CDR3 protein. Here the sample spans approximately 130,000 distinct CDR3 sequences, around three fifths being singletons. This sample's RNA came from whole unsorted tissue. Per germline, CDR1 MGHRA and CDR2 YSYEKL. V shed 3 bases and J shed 0 bases, with 9 bases lying between them. The CDR3 length is 15 residues. This clonotype was found once. Its specificity is not known. Possible read error: a much larger clone is one base away. Input material: lung tumor tissue. This sequence was found in a man aged 30-40 years with non-small cell lung cancer. The chain joins TRBV4-1 to TRBJ2-1, with D possibly being TRBD2 (6 bases). CDR3 bases: TGCGCCAGCAGCCAGTCGGGACTCTCCTACAATGAGCAGTTCTTC. Encoded protein: CASSQSGLSYNEQFF.